This section outlines one T cell receptor (beta chain) sequence together with its context. Its antigen target is currently unknown. No quality values exist for individual bases; no much larger clone is one base distant. The data are from a study of OX40 agonist ivuxolimab in advanced cancers. For the study in its entirety: Ivuxolimab was a fully human IgG2 agonistic monoclonal antibody targeting the costimulatory receptor OX40 (CD134). Intravenous ivuxolimab was administered to patients every 2 weeks at six dose levels: 0.01, 0.1, 0.3, 1.5, 3 and 10 mg/kg. Of the approximately 50 dose-escalation patients, hepatocellular carcinoma was present in 19, melanoma in around 15, renal cell carcinoma in 9 and head and neck cancer in 9. In the dose-escalation cohort, around 80% of patients were male, and the mean age was roughly 56 years with a range of roughly 20 to 79. Patients were allowed to have had prior anti-PD-1, anti-PD-L1 or anti-CTLA-4 therapy, and approximately 39% of the dose-escalation patients had been treated with checkpoint inhibitors. Partial responses were achieved by three dose-escalation patients, of whom one had hepatocellular carcinoma and two had cutaneous melanoma. The point of sequencing TCRbeta in the periphery was to test whether ivuxolimab changed TCR sequence diversity and drove clonal T-cell expansion. The paper reports the monotherapy dose-escalation portion (N = 52 patients) of the phase I ivuxolimab trial. Beyond this particular receptor, the publication reports: At doses of 0.1 to 3.0 mg/kg, clonal expansion of both CD4+ and CD8+ blood T cells was observed from baseline to week 6. Which antigens the clonally expanded peripheral T cells were specific for was not determined. On average, CD8+ T cells showed more expanded clones than CD4+ T cells after ivuxolimab. Partial responders in the 0.1-3.0 mg/kg groups had among the lowest normalized peripheral clonal expansion, especially among CD8+ T cells. Low levels of normalized T-cell clonal expansion were also seen in some patients who did not respond.

The trial excluded patients who had a history of autoimmune disease or were on systemic immunosuppression. Peripheral blood for TCR sequencing was collected from all dose cohorts at baseline, on cycle 4 day 1, and on cycle 7 day 1. The samples were drawn from a first-in-human, open-label, multicenter phase I dose-escalation trial of ivuxolimab. Adults with locally advanced or metastatic melanoma, renal cell, hepatocellular, or head and neck squamous cell carcinoma were enrolled in the trial. Before TCR sequencing, CD4+ and CD8+ T cells were separately sorted from peripheral blood. Genomic DNA was extracted from sorted cells for sequencing of the TCRbeta CDR3 region. TCRbeta CDR3 regions were sequenced using the immunoSEQ Assay. Drawn from immuneACCESS, this table holds only the in-frame rearrangements with V and J called that TCRdb kept. Clones are partly lost; checked studies trace under half to an unresolved V gene and leave the rest unexplained. This sample is represented by approximately 65,000 clones; around 86% of them were singletons. The ten largest clones add up to less than 0.4% of the sample.

Trimming at the junction amounts to 9 bases on V and 3 bases on J, and the germline ends lie 18 bases apart. CDR1 and CDR2, per the germline V gene (reference sequence), are MNHEY and SMNVEV. The CDR3 runs 14 residues from the cysteine to the phenylalanine. Only the CDR3 DNA is retained, 42 bases long and in frame from the first base. The sequencing here drew on CD4+ or CD8+ T cells sorted from blood, taken in a trial of the OX40 agonist ivuxolimab. The V and J segments used are TRBV27 and TRBJ2-7; there is no confident call for the D gene. This sequence originates from an adult with an advanced solid tumor such as melanoma, head and neck, liver or kidney cancer. The CDR3: CASRTPGRSYEQYF. The nucleotides are TGTGCCAGTAGAACACCCGGACGGAGCTACGAGCAGTACTTC.